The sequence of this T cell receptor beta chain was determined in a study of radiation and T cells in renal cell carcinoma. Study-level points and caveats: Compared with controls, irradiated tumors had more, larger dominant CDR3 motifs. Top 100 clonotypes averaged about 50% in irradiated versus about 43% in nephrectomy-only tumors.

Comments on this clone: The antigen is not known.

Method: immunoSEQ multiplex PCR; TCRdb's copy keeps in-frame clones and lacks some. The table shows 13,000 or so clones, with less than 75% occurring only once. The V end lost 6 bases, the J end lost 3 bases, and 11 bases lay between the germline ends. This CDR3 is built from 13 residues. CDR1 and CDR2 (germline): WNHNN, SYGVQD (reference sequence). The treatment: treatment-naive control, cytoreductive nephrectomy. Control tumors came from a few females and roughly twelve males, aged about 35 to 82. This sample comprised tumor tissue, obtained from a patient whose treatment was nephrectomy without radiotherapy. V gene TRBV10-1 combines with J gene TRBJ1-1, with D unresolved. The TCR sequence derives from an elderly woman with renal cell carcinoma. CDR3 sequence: CASRELGDTEAFF. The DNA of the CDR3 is TGCGCCAGCAGAGAGCTCGGGGACACTGAAGCTTTCTTT.